This TCR beta chain was sequenced during a study of cytomegalovirus exposure and HLA in healthy donors. Primers: 60 Vbeta forward and 13 Jbeta reverse. Produced via immunoSEQ multiplex PCR; TCRdb's table is partial and in-frame only. The profile shows about 140,000 clones, roughly 74% of them singletons. The source is a man in his forties in good health and CMV-seronegative. The sample was PBMCs.

CDR3 bases: TGTGCCAGCGGGGGGGGAGGCTATGGCTACACCTTC. Its protein product is CASGGGGYGYTF. The genes are TRBV28 and TRBJ1-2; TRBD1 is a possible D gene (5 bases). Germline V gene sequence: CDR1 MDHEN, CDR2 SYDVKM. The CDR3 runs 12 residues. Trimming cost V 8 bases and J 4 bases, with 11 bases left between them.